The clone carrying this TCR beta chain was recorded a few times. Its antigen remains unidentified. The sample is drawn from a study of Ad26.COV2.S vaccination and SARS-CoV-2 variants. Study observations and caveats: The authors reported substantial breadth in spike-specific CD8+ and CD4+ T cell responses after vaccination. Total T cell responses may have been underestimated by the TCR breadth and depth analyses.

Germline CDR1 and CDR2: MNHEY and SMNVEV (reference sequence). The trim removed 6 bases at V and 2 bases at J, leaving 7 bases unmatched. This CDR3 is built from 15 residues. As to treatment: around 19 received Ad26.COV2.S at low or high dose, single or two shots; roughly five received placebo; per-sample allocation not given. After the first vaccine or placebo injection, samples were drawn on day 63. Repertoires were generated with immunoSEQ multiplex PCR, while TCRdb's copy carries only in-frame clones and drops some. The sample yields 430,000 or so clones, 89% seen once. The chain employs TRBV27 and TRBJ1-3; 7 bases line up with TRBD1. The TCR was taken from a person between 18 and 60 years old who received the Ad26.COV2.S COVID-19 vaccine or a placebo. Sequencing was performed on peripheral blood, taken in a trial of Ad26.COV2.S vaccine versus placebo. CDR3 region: CASSPRTGAGNTIYF. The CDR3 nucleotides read TGTGCCAGCAGCCCCCGTACAGGGGCTGGAAACACCATATATTTT.